This TCR beta chain was identified in a study of blood T cell repertoires in COVID-19. Trimming took 7 bases from V and 4 from J; bases not matched to a gene: 14. From germline, CDR1 is LNHDA and CDR2 SQIVND (reference sequence). The CDR3 totals 17 residues. Sequenced by immunoSEQ multiplex PCR; TCRdb stores in-frame clones only, minus some. The sample holds some 210,000 clones; around 81% are singletons and the top ten take more than 8.5%. The rearrangement joins TRBV19 to TRBJ1-5; TRBD1 aligns across 9 bases. Specimen: PBMCs or T cells enriched from blood (not recorded which). The clonotype comes from a woman aged 50 to 60 with acute COVID-19. CDR3 loop: CASTSLLQGARNQPQHF. CDR3 bases: TGTGCCAGTACCTCATTGTTACAGGGGGCAAGAAATCAGCCCCAGCATTTT.